These 21 T cell receptor beta chains originate from one sample sequenced in a study of T cell repertoires in cytomegalovirus infection. Which antigens these TCRs recognize remains unknown. TCRdb re-analysed the reads in MiXCR, keeping a single row per CDR3 protein. The sample comprises 300,000 to 400,000 distinct CDR3 sequences, 25% to 30% of which are singletons, and 20% rests with the top ten. Sequencing used cultured PBMCs, obtained from culture after CMV antigen stimulation. The source of these receptors is a human donor in good health (CMV status not recorded). Some clones in this sample may be carry-over from other donors' samples.

The gene calls are TRBV5-1 and TRBJ1-6; D unresolved. CDR1 is SGHRS and CDR2 is YFSETQ in the germline V gene. The CDR3 is 16 amino acids. The ends were cut back, 1 base at V and 7 bases at J, with 15 bases in the middle. The CDR3 DNA reads as TGCGCCAGCAGCTTGATGCCGGGGATGGTAAATTCACCCCTCCACTTT. It encodes CASSLMPGMVNSPLHF.

The chain uses TRBV2 and TRBJ2-1; 10 bases agree with TRBD2. The J segment lost 6 bases and the V segment lost 2 bases, leaving 7 bases of the junction unmatched. The CDR3 runs to 16 residues. Germline V gene lookup returns CDR1 SNHLY and CDR2 FYNNEI. CDR3 region: CASSEMATSGANEQFF. CDR3 DNA: TGTGCCAGCAGTGAAATGGCAACTAGCGGGGCCAATGAGCAGTTCTTC. Filled out from reference TRBV2 and TRBJ2-1, the complete variable domain reads EPEVTQTPSHQVTQMGQEVILRCVPISNHLYFYWYRQILGQKVEFLVSFYNNEISEKSEIFDDQFSVERPDGSNFTLKIRSTKLEDSAMYFCASSEMATSGANEQFFGPGTRLTVL.

This clonotype was observed a few times. This chain links TRBV2 with TRBJ1-5, with TRBD1 as a possible D gene (6 bases). The CDR3 is 15 amino acids. Germline assignment: CDR1 SNHLY and CDR2 FYNNEI. V was cut by 4 bases and J by 4 bases, with 14 bases left in between. The CDR3: CASSVGEGVNQPQHF. CDR3 coding DNA: TGTGCCAGCAGTGTGGGTGAGGGGGTGAATCAGCCCCAGCATTTT.

The sample holds a few counts of this clonotype. This chain connects TRBV18 to TRBJ2-5; possibly TRBD1 for D (5 bases). V lost 0 bases and J lost 0, with 8 bases in between. Per the germline V gene, CDR1 is KGHSH and CDR2 is LQKENI. This CDR3 region has 15 residues. As DNA, the CDR3 is TGTGCCAGCTCACCACCGCAGGGCTACCAAGAGACCCAGTACTTC. It codes for CASSPPQGYQETQYF.

The table lists this clonotype with a few counts. This chain joins TRBV27 and TRBJ1-5, with a weak D call TRBD1 (5 bases). In germline, CDR1 is MNHEY, CDR2 SMNVEV (reference sequence). V lost 8 bases to trimming and J lost 7 bases, with 9 bases between them. This CDR3 contains 11 residues. CDR3 sequence: CASGSGQPQHF. The CDR3, as DNA: TGTGCCAGCGGCTCAGGGCAGCCCCAGCATTTT.

This clonotype occurred many times. V gene TRBV6-1 combines with J gene TRBJ2-5; TRBD1 aligns across 10 bases. The germline V gene encodes CDR1 MNHNS and CDR2 SASEGT. CDR3 size: 17 residues. V lost 5 bases, J lost 4 bases, and 13 bases stayed unmatched. CDR3 residues: CASSKRMGQGTGETQYF. For the CDR3, the DNA is TGTGCCAGCAGTAAAAGAATGGGACAGGGGACGGGAGAGACCCAGTACTTC.

This clonotype was detected ten times or more. V gene TRBV6-1 combines with J gene TRBJ1-1; D is possibly TRBD1 (5 bases). The length of the CDR3 is 14 residues. V was shortened by 5 bases and J by 1 base, with 11 bases between the two germline ends. Germline loops: CDR1 MNHNS, CDR2 SASEGT. In DNA form, the CDR3 reads TGTGCCAGCAGTATTCAAGGACAGAACACTGAAGCTTTCTTT. Amino acid sequence: CASSIQGQNTEAFF.

This clonotype occurred a few times. This chain connects TRBV24-1 to TRBJ2-5; D could derive from TRBD1 or TRBD2 (5 bases each). V lost 5 bases and J 0 bases, leaving 15 bases between the germline ends. Looked up from germline, CDR1 is KGHDR and CDR2 is SFDVKD. The CDR3 extends over 16 amino acids. Here the CDR3 reads CATSALKRGDQETQYF. The CDR3 DNA reads TGTGCCACCAGTGCCCTCAAGCGAGGGGACCAAGAGACCCAGTACTTC.

The chain couples TRBV20-1 to TRBJ1-5; D may be TRBD1 (5 bases). The CDR3 runs 15 residues. CDR1 and CDR2 (germline): DFQATT, SNEGSKA (reference sequence). V lost 0 bases and J 7 bases, leaving 16 bases between the germline ends. The CDR3 sequence: CSARDWSRGNQPQHF. The DNA of the CDR3 is TGCAGTGCTAGAGATTGGAGCCGGGGGAACCAGCCCCAGCATTTT.

The gene calls are TRBV28 and TRBJ1-6, with 8 bases fitting TRBD1. CDR3 length: 16 residues. The V gene's germline CDR1 is MDHEN and CDR2 SYDVKM. Unmatched junction bases numbered 14, after V lost 5 bases and J lost 11 bases. The CDR3 loop is CASSIPGTGFMPPLHF. The CDR3, as DNA: TGTGCCAGCAGTATTCCCGGGACAGGATTCATGCCACCCCTCCACTTT.

This clonotype was observed a few times. This chain joins TRBV19 and TRBJ1-2; no clear D. V gave up 3 bases and J gave up 13 bases, with 21 bases separating them. Per the germline V gene, CDR1 is LNHDA and CDR2 is SQIVND (reference sequence). This CDR3 has 14 amino acids. CDR3 nucleotide sequence: TGTGCCAGTAGTATTGGAGGAGGGAGGAACTCATCCACCTTC. Residues: CASSIGGGRNSSTF.

CDR3 coding DNA: TGTGCCAGTAAGGTCGACAGGGAACAGCAAGCTTTCTTT. Translated: CASKVDREQQAFF. This rearrangement joins TRBV19 to TRBJ1-1; 7 bases map to TRBD1. Germline V gene sequence: CDR1 LNHDA, CDR2 SQIVND (reference sequence). The ends lost 7 bases at V and 9 bases at J; junction bases unmatched: 11. This CDR3 contains 13 residues.

This clonotype was observed a few times. The V call is TRBV27, the J call TRBJ1-2; D not resolved. CDR3 size: 13 residues. Per germline, CDR1 MNHEY and CDR2 SMNVEV (reference sequence). Trimming left V 3 bases short and J 2 bases short, with 7 bases between. CDR3: CASSFNNNYGYTF. The CDR3 coding sequence is TGTGCCAGCAGTTTTAACAACAACTATGGCTACACCTTC.

V usage is TRBV7-9 and J usage is TRBJ1-1; D ambiguous. Germline lookup yields CDR1 SEHNR and CDR2 FQNEAQ (reference sequence). CDR3 length equals 15 residues. V lost 4 bases to trimming and J lost 2 bases, with 14 bases between them. DNA of the CDR3: TGTGCCAGCAGCTACGGTGGACGGATTAACACTGAAGCTTTCTTT. Translated: CASSYGGRINTEAFF.

This clonotype was detected a few times. The chain couples TRBV7-8 to TRBJ2-5, with 14 bases fitting TRBD2. With V trimmed by 2 bases and J by 0 bases, 11 bases remained unmatched. Germline V gives CDR1 SGHVS, CDR2 FQNEAQ. The CDR3 length is 20 residues. The CDR3 nucleotides read TGTGCCAGCAGCTTACCGACTAGCGGGAGGGTTCTCGAGTACCAAGAGACCCAGTACTTC. As protein: CASSLPTSGRVLEYQETQYF.

In its sample, this clonotype was seen a few times. V gene TRBV6-2 or TRBV6-3 combines with J gene TRBJ1-1; D uncertain. The germline V gene encodes CDR1 MNHEY and CDR2 SVGEGT. Between the trimmed V and J ends, which lost 8 bases and 0 bases, there was a span of 4 bases. CDR3 length equals 11 residues. The CDR3 DNA reads as TGTGCCAGCCGAATGAACACTGAAGCTTTCTTT. Residues: CASRMNTEAFF.

Of note for this clonotype: At one end the junction does not follow the germline gene, possibly because of a read error. The genes are TRBV20-1 and TRBJ2-3; D is ambiguous. Germline V gene lookup returns CDR1 DFQATT and CDR2 SNEGSKA (reference sequence). This CDR3 spans 15 amino acids. CDR3 sequence (DNA): TGCAGTGCTAGCGACCCTAAGGGTAGCAGAGATACGCAGTATTTT. This sequence encodes CSASDPKGSRDTQYF.

This chain connects TRBV19 to TRBJ2-6, with no clear D. The CDR3 totals 14 residues. Trimming stripped 3 bases from V and 2 bases from J, with 5 bases between. Germline-derived CDR1 and CDR2 are LNHDA and SQIVND (reference sequence). The CDR3 region is CASSIRTGANVLTF. CDR3 nucleotide sequence: TGTGCCAGTAGTATCAGGACTGGGGCCAACGTCCTGACTTTC.

This clonotype was observed a few times. The chain employs TRBV4-1 and TRBJ2-1, with TRBD2 as a possible D gene (6 bases). V was trimmed by 1 base and J by 0 bases, leaving 10 bases between them. In germline, CDR1 is MGHRA, CDR2 YSYEKL. This CDR3 comprises 16 residues. The CDR3 region is CASSQGGVRSYNEQFF. CDR3 DNA sequence: TGCGCCAGCAGCCAAGGGGGGGTCCGCTCCTACAATGAGCAGTTCTTC.

The rearrangement uses TRBV7-2 and TRBJ2-7; D possibly uses TRBD1 or TRBD2 (5 bases each). Per the germline V gene, CDR1 is SGHTA and CDR2 is FQGNSA. There are 14 residues in the CDR3. Trimming shortened V by 5 bases and J by 1 base, and 12 bases separated the two germline ends. This CDR3 reads CASSLGTESYEQYF. The CDR3, as DNA: TGTGCCAGCAGCCTCGGGACGGAATCCTACGAGCAGTACTTC.

Here the CDR3 DNA reads TGTGCCAGCCTCCTTCGGAGTGAAGCTTTCTTT. Its translation is CASLLRSEAFF. V gene TRBV12-3 or TRBV12-4 combines with J gene TRBJ1-1; D ambiguous. The CDR3 sequence is 11 residues long. V lost 8 bases to trimming and J lost 7 bases, with 11 bases between them.